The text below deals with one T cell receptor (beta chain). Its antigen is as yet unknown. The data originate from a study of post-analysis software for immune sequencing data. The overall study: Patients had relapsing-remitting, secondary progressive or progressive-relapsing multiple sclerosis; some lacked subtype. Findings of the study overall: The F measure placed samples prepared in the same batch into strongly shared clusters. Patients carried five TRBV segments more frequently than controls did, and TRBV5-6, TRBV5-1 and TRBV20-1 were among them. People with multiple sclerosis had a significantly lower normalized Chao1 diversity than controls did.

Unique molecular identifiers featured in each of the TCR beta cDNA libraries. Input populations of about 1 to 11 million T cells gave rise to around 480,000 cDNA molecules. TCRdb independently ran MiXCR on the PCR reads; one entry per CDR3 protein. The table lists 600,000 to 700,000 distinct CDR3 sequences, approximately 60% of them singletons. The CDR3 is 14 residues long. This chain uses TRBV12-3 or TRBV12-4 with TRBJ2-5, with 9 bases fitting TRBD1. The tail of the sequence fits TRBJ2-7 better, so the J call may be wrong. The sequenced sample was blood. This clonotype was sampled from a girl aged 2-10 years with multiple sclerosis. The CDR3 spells CASTSGTGMNEQYF. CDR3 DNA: TGTGCCAGCACATCCGGGACAGGGATGAACGAGCAGTACTTC.